The rows below give T cell receptor beta chains drawn from one sample of a study of T cell responses to AZD1222 COVID-19 vaccine. Clones were sequenced by immunoSEQ multiplex PCR, and TCRdb holds only the in-frame ones, with some missing. The sample includes 180,000 or so clones, around 90% seen only once; the top ten take 1.5% to 2%. This material consisted of peripheral blood, taken on day 0 of AZD1222 vaccination. The receptors here all came from an adult in good health. CDR3s include the opening cysteine and the closing phenylalanine or tryptophan. The D gene is left open where the match is weak. Size is omitted from some rows. Given values are once, few, many or a class for expanded clones.

j_call,v_call,clone_size,d_call,cdr3_nt,cdr3_aa
TRBJ1-1,TRBV19,NA,NA,TGTGCCAGTAGTATTTATGAGAACACTGAAGCTTTCTTT,CASSIYENTEAFF
TRBJ2-2,TRBV7-3,NA,TRBD1,TGTGCCAGCAGTCCGACAGGGGAAAACACCGGGGAGCTGTTTTTT,CASSPTGENTGELFF
TRBJ1-2,TRBV10-2,once,NA,TGCGCCAGCAGCCGGGACCCCCGGAACTATGGCTACACCTTC,CASSRDPRNYGYTF
TRBJ1-4,TRBV6-5,NA,NA,TGTGCCAGCAGTTACGGCATGGGTAAAGAAAAACTGTTTTTT,CASSYGMGKEKLFF
TRBJ1-1,TRBV7-8,NA,NA,TGTGCCAGCAGCCGACACAGGAATGGAGGCACTGAAGCTTTCTTT,CASSRHRNGGTEAFF
TRBJ1-1,TRBV10-3,NA,NA,TGTGCCATAAGGACACCGAACACTGAAGCTTTCTTT,CAIRTPNTEAFF
TRBJ1-1,TRBV19,NA,TRBD1,TGTGCCAGTAGTATGAAAAGGGGGCTGAACACTGAAGCTTTCTTT,CASSMKRGLNTEAFF
TRBJ2-1,TRBV7-8,NA,NA,TGTGCCAGCAGCCTTGACAACGGTGAGCAGTTCTTC,CASSLDNGEQFF
TRBJ1-1,TRBV14,NA,NA,TGTGCCAGCAGCCACCTAGGGAGGGGTTTGAACACTGAAGCTTTCTTT,CASSHLGRGLNTEAFF
TRBJ2-7,TRBV7-9,NA,TRBD1,TGTGCCAGCAGCCCAGCCGGGACAGGGCCCTACGAGCAGTACTTC,CASSPAGTGPYEQYF
TRBJ2-1,TRBV9,NA,TRBD2,TGTGCCAGCGCCAGGGAGCTAGCGGGGAACTACAATGAGCAGTTCTTC,CASARELAGNYNEQFF
TRBJ1-2,TRBV9,few,TRBD1,TGTGCCAGCAGCGGGCCCCTTAGGACAGGGGGAGACTATGGCTACACCTTC,CASSGPLRTGGDYGYTF
TRBJ2-1,TRBV11-2,NA,NA,TGTGCCAGCAGCCCCTTTACCGGGACTTCGATGGTTCAGTTCTTC,CASSPFTGTSMVQFF
TRBJ2-3,TRBV5-1,NA,NA,TGCGCCAGCAGCGAAGCGGGCGCCAGCACAGATACGCAGTATTTT,CASSEAGASTDTQYF
TRBJ1-2,TRBV2,NA,NA,TGTGCCGGCCTCACGGAAGGGGTTGGCTATGGCTACACCTTC,CAGLTEGVGYGYTF
TRBJ2-7,TRBV9,NA,NA,TGTGCCAGCACTGAAGAAAGACAGGCTTTCTACGAGCAGTACTTC,CASTEERQAFYEQYF
TRBJ2-1,TRBV5-6,NA,NA,TGTGCCAGCAGCTTGATTGGCCCCAATGAGCAGTTCTTC,CASSLIGPNEQFF
TRBJ2-7,TRBV4-3,NA,TRBD2,TGCGCCAGCAGCCAAGATCCCCCCAGCGGGGGGTCCTACGAGCAGTACTTC,CASSQDPPSGGSYEQYF
TRBJ1-1,TRBV5-4,NA,NA,TGTGCCAGCAGCTTGGACCCGACAGTTAACACTGAAGCTTTCTTT,CASSLDPTVNTEAFF
TRBJ2-1,TRBV24-1,once,TRBD1,TGTGCCACCAGTTCGCAGGGGGTCTACAATGAGCAGTTCTTC,CATSSQGVYNEQFF
TRBJ1-3,TRBV28,NA,NA,TGTGCCAGCAGTTCACGGGGTCGGAGGGGCGGAAACACCATATATTTT,CASSSRGRRGGNTIYF
TRBJ2-5,TRBV5-6,NA,NA,TGTGCCAGCAGCTTGCGAACAGCCCTTTTGGAGACCCAGTACTTC,CASSLRTALLETQYF
TRBJ1-4,TRBV7-9,once,NA,TGTGCCAGCAGCTTAGATCAGACCAATGAAAAACTGTTTTTT,CASSLDQTNEKLFF
TRBJ2-1,TRBV4-2,NA,TRBD2,TGTGCCAGCAGCCAGGCTTTGACTAGCGGGGGCCTTGGGGGGTACAATGAGCAGTTCTTC,CASSQALTSGGLGGYNEQFF
TRBJ1-4,TRBV7-2,NA,TRBD1,TGTGCCAGCACCTCGACAGGGGGAAATGAAAAACTGTTTTTT,CASTSTGGNEKLFF
TRBJ1-2,TRBV3-1/TRBV3-2,NA,TRBD1,TGTGCCAGCAGCCAAGCCGCCGGCAGGGGGCAATATGGCTACACCTTC,CASSQAAGRGQYGYTF
TRBJ2-2,TRBV5-1,NA,TRBD2,TGCGCCAGCAGCCGTCCCGGGACTAGCGGCCGAGGAGCCGGGGAGCTGTTTTTT,CASSRPGTSGRGAGELFF
TRBJ1-1,TRBV6-1,once,NA,TGTGCCAGCAGTGAAACTAGGGGAGTGGGCACTGAAGCTTTCTTT,CASSETRGVGTEAFF
TRBJ1-5,TRBV24-1,NA,NA,TGTGCCACCAGTGACCACGATAGCAATCAGCCCCAGCATTTT,CATSDHDSNQPQHF
TRBJ1-1,TRBV4-1,NA,NA,TGCGCCAGCAGCCAAGATCGCAGCCCTACTGAAGCTTTCTTT,CASSQDRSPTEAFF
TRBJ1-1,TRBV28,NA,NA,TGTGCCAGTCAGGGGCGGGCTGAAGCTTTCTTT,CASQGRAEAFF
TRBJ1-5,TRBV7-2,NA,TRBD1,TGTGCCAGCAGCTCCGGGACAGTGAATCAGCCCCAGCATTTT,CASSSGTVNQPQHF
TRBJ1-1,TRBV19,NA,NA,TGTGCCAGTAGTAGGATGGGGTCGGCGAACACTGAAGCTTTCTTT,CASSRMGSANTEAFF
TRBJ1-4,TRBV9,NA,NA,TGTGCCAGCAGCGTAGCCGACAGGAACAGTGGAACAACTAATGAAAAACTGTTTTTT,CASSVADRNSGTTNEKLFF
TRBJ2-1,TRBV6-2/TRBV6-3,NA,TRBD2,TGTGCCAGCAGCCCTGGACTAGCGGGAGATCGCTACAATGAGCAGTTCTTC,CASSPGLAGDRYNEQFF